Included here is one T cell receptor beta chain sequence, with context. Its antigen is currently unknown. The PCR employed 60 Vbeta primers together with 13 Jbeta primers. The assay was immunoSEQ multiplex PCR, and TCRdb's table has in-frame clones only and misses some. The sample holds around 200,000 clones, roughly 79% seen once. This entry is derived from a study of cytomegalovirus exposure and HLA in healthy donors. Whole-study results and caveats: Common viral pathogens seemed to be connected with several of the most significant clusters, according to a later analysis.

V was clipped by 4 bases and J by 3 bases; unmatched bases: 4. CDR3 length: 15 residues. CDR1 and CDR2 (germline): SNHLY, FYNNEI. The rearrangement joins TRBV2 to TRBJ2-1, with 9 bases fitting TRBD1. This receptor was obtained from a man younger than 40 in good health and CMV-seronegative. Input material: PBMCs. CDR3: CASSVGTGSYNEQFF. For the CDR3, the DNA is TGTGCCAGCAGTGTCGGGACAGGGAGCTACAATGAGCAGTTCTTC.